These 25 T cell receptor beta chains originate from one sample sequenced in a study of Tregs in tolerant kidney transplant recipients (dated by TCRdb to the late 2010s). Receptor amplification or capture employed the immunoSEQ multiplex PCR assay. The table comes from immuneACCESS by way of TCRdb, which keeps in-frame sequences with V and J called. Part of the clones is missing from these tables; in studies checked, under half for an unresolved V gene and the rest for unknown reasons. In this sample the table shows some 57,000 clones, approximately 90% of which occur a single time. The leading ten clones occupy approximately 16% of the sample. Transplants used related donors with nonmyeloablative bone marrow transplantation; mixed chimerism was transient in the human trials. Here the sequenced sample was CD8+ T cells from blood (PBMCs), taken 24 months after the transplant. These receptors all stem from a human patient who received a combined kidney and bone marrow transplant. Where a transplant has occurred, the graft donor may have supplied some of the T cells.

This clone showed up just a few times. This rearrangement joins TRBV5-6 to TRBJ2-2; weak D call: TRBD2 (6 bases). The CDR3 consists of 15 residues. The V end was cut by 0 bases, the J end by 4 bases, with 10 bases between. Germline assignment: CDR1 SGHDT and CDR2 YYEEEE. The CDR3 DNA sequence: TGTGCCAGCAGCTTGGTGCAGGGACTCACCGGGGAGCTGTTTTTT. Its translation: CASSLVQGLTGELFF.

V and J are TRBV21-1 and TRBJ1-4; the table's D call of TRBD1 was not tested on the DNA. TRBV21-1 is listed as a pseudogene. This CDR3 is 15 amino acids long. CDR3 coding DNA: TGTGCCAGCAGCAAAGTAAGGGGATGTAATGAAAAACTGTTTTTT. Translating gives CASSKVRGCNEKLFF.

This clone was seen more than once but under ten times. The chain has TRBV28 and TRBJ2-5; D gene unclear. From germline, CDR1 is MDHEN and CDR2 SYDVKM. The CDR3 length is 12 residues. Trimming took 3 bases from V and 3 from J, leaving 5 bases between them. CDR3 bases: TGTGCCAGCAGTTTCATCAAAGAGACCCAGTACTTC. It encodes CASSFIKETQYF.

The chain links TRBV4-2 to TRBJ2-2, with 11 bases fitting TRBD2. Trimming at V came to 4 bases and at J to 2 bases, leaving 6 bases not matched to a gene. Per germline, CDR1 LGHNA and CDR2 YNFKEQ. The CDR3 extends over 17 amino acids. The CDR3 DNA is TGTGCCAGCAGCCCATTAGCGGGAGGGATAAACACCGGGGAGCTGTTTTTT. Its translation: CASSPLAGGINTGELFF.

This rearrangement joins TRBV9 to TRBJ1-2, with a possible D match to TRBD1 (5 bases). CDR1 SGDLS and CDR2 YYNGEE come from the germline V gene. The CDR3 has 15 residues. Trimming took off 0 bases at V and 4 bases at J, with 13 bases between the two ends. CDR3 residues: CASSVDGGGFYGYTF. The CDR3 nucleotides are TGTGCCAGCAGCGTAGATGGGGGGGGGTTCTATGGCTACACCTTC.

V gene TRBV13 combines with J gene TRBJ2-3; D possibly corresponds to TRBD2 (5 bases). Germline V gene lookup returns CDR1 PRHDT and CDR2 FYEKMQ (reference sequence). V gave up 3 bases and J gave up 6 bases, with 13 bases separating them. The CDR3 contains 14 residues. This CDR3 is CASSLPGSSDTQYF. The CDR3, as DNA: TGTGCCAGCAGCTTGCCGGGGAGTTCGGATACGCAGTATTTT.

The rearrangement links TRBV11-3 to TRBJ2-7; TRBD2 might be the D (5 bases). The CDR3 loop spans 14 amino acids. Trimming removed 3 bases at V and 3 bases at J, with 12 bases between. The germline V gene has CDR1 SGHNT and CDR2 YENEEA. The CDR3 region has the DNA TGTGCCAGCAGCTTCCCCTCCAGCGGCTACGAGCAGTACTTC. Its protein product is CASSFPSSGYEQYF.

The chain's CDR3 is CASSPGLGEQYF. The CDR3 DNA follows: TGTGCCAGCAGCCCAGGGTTGGGGGAGCAGTACTTC. This rearrangement joins TRBV6-1 to TRBJ2-7; maybe TRBD1 (5 bases). This CDR3 has 12 amino acids. From germline, CDR1 is MNHNS and CDR2 SASEGT. V lost 6 bases and J 7 bases, leaving 13 bases between the germline ends.

The chain links TRBV19 to TRBJ2-7, with a tentative D call TRBD2 (6 bases). CDR1 and CDR2 from the germline V gene are LNHDA and SQIVND (reference sequence). With 5 bases removed from V and 3 bases from J, the gap between germline ends came to 17 bases. The CDR3 extends over 15 amino acids. CDR3 region: CASSAPGLSVYEQYF. The DNA for the CDR3 is TGTGCCAGTAGTGCACCGGGACTGAGCGTCTACGAGCAGTACTTC.

Worth noting for this clone: The junction shows a germline mismatch at one end, possibly a read error. This CDR3 is CASGLNTYNEQFF. In nucleotides, the CDR3 is TGTGCTAGCGGTTTGAACACGTACAATGAGCAGTTCTTC. This sequence joins TRBV12-5 and TRBJ2-1; D remains unclear. The CDR3 consists of 13 residues. Germline loops: CDR1 LGHNT, CDR2 FRNRAP.

This clone was recorded only once. V usage is TRBV30 and J usage is TRBJ2-5; TRBD1 is a possible D gene (7 bases). From germline, CDR1 is GTSNPN and CDR2 SVGIG (reference sequence). Trimming pared 3 bases from V and 1 base from J, leaving 15 bases between. This CDR3 is 15 amino acids long. The chain's CDR3 is CAWSDSGGLQETQYF. The CDR3 region has the DNA TGTGCCTGGAGCGACTCAGGGGGGCTCCAAGAGACCCAGTACTTC.

This sequence joins TRBV10-3 and TRBJ2-5; the match to TRBD1 covers 8 bases. The J call may be in error: the DNA end matches TRBJ2-7 better. Per the germline V gene, CDR1 is ENHRY and CDR2 is SYGVKD. This CDR3 has 13 residues. The chain's CDR3 is CAISVDRDYEQYF. The CDR3 DNA reads as TGTGCCATCAGTGTGGACAGGGACTACGAGCAGTACTTC.

The rearrangement links TRBV11-3 to TRBJ2-7, with a tentative D call TRBD1 (6 bases). This CDR3 region has 14 residues. The V end lost 5 bases, the J end lost 2 bases, and 13 bases lay between the germline ends. Germline V gives CDR1 SGHNT, CDR2 YENEEA. As DNA, the CDR3 is TGTGCCAGCAGCGGAAGGACAGCCACCTACGAGCAGTACTTC. Its translation is CASSGRTATYEQYF.

J is TRBJ2-1 and V is TRBV11-2; D is undetermined. Germline V gives CDR1 SGHAT, CDR2 FQNNGV. Trimming removed 3 bases at V and 10 bases at J, with 7 bases between. This CDR3 has 11 amino acids. The CDR3 sequence is CASSFLREQFF. DNA for the CDR3: TGTGCCAGCAGCTTTCTCCGGGAGCAGTTCTTC.

This clone occurred once. The chain has TRBV19 and TRBJ2-7; 10 bases line up with TRBD2. This CDR3 comprises 14 residues. The germline CDR1 and CDR2 sequences are LNHDA and SQIVND (reference sequence). The V and J ends lost 6 bases and 0 bases, in that order; junction bases with no gene match: 2. The DNA for the CDR3 is TGTGCCAGTAGCGGGACTAGCGCCTCCTACGAGCAGTACTTC. The encoded protein is CASSGTSASYEQYF.

This clone was counted a few times. The rearrangement links TRBV2 to TRBJ2-7, with 11 bases lining up with TRBD2. V gave up 2 bases and J gave up 1 base; unmatched junction bases: 7. Germline CDR1 reads SNHLY; CDR2 reads FYNNEI. The CDR3 is made up of 17 amino acids. The CDR3 nucleotides read TGTGCCAGCAGTGAAACATACACTAGCGGGAGTTCCTACGAGCAGTACTTC. Residues: CASSETYTSGSSYEQYF.

The chain couples TRBV19 to TRBJ1-1; 8 bases map to TRBD1. The CDR3 sequence is 14 residues long. With V trimmed by 1 base and J by 5 bases, 3 bases remained unmatched. Germline assignment: CDR1 LNHDA and CDR2 SQIVND (reference sequence). The CDR3 protein is CASSIGQGKTEAFF. As DNA, the CDR3 is TGTGCCAGTAGTATAGGACAGGGGAAGACTGAAGCTTTCTTT.

This chain joins TRBV4-1 and TRBJ2-5; D is uncertain. The CDR3 contains 8 residues. V was cut by 8 bases and J by 11 bases, with 6 bases left in between. Per germline, CDR1 MGHRA and CDR2 YSYEKL. The CDR3 loop reads CASSGQYF. The CDR3, as DNA: TGCGCCAGCTCCGGGCAGTACTTC.

The V gene is TRBV4-2, the J gene TRBJ2-2; no definite D call. The CDR3 sequence is 14 residues long. Germline assignment: CDR1 LGHNA and CDR2 YNFKEQ. V was trimmed by 6 bases and J by 2 bases, leaving 10 bases between them. The CDR3 DNA reads as TGTGCCAGCAGTGAGGCTATCAACACCGGGGAGCTGTTTTTT. Translation gives CASSEAINTGELFF.

J is TRBJ2-4 and V is TRBV7-2; 7 bases fit TRBD2. The CDR3 runs to 15 residues. The V gene end was trimmed by 3 bases and the J gene end by 2 bases; junction bases not matched to a gene: 4. Germline V gives CDR1 SGHTA, CDR2 FQGNSA. CDR3 amino acids: CASSLLTSPKNIQYF. CDR3 nucleotides: TGTGCCAGCAGCTTGCTGACTAGCCCCAAAAACATTCAGTACTTC. Based on the CDR3 plus reference TRBV7-2 and TRBJ2-4, the full variable domain is GAGVSQSPSNKVTEKGKDVELRCDPISGHTALYWYRQSLGQGLEFLIYFQGNSAPDKSGLPSDRFSAERTGGSVSTLTIQRTQQEDSAVYLCASSLLTSPKNIQYFGAGTRLSVL.

DNA for the CDR3: TGCGCCAGCAGCTCGTCAGGGGACCTCTATGGCTACACCTTC. Translating it yields CASSSSGDLYGYTF. J is TRBJ1-2 and V is TRBV5-1; the D gene is possibly TRBD1 (6 bases). The CDR3 consists of 14 residues. Germline assignment: CDR1 SGHRS and CDR2 YFSETQ. V was cut by 3 bases and J by 4 bases, with 13 bases left in between.

The chain employs TRBV5-1 and TRBJ2-5; D is perhaps TRBD2 (6 bases). The J call may not be correct, given that the DNA end is closer to TRBJ2-7. The CDR3 contains 15 residues. Germline assignment: CDR1 SGHRS and CDR2 YFSETQ. The CDR3 loop is CASSLSGRYSYEQYF. The CDR3 DNA is TGCGCCAGCAGCTTGTCAGGGAGGTACTCCTACGAGCAGTACTTC.

The V gene is TRBV9, the J gene TRBJ2-5; D is possibly TRBD2 (6 bases). The CDR3 length is 15 residues. The V gene's germline CDR1 is SGDLS and CDR2 YYNGEE. V was clipped by 4 bases and J by 5 bases, with 18 bases between them. The DNA of the CDR3 is TGTGCCAGCAGCCCCTCCGGGACTCCCCCGGAGACCCAGTACTTC. Its protein product is CASSPSGTPPETQYF.

The chain has TRBV2 and TRBJ1-2; D perhaps matches TRBD1 (5 bases). CDR1 and CDR2 from the germline V gene are SNHLY and FYNNEI. This CDR3 contains 14 residues. Trimming cost V 5 bases and J 2 bases, with 12 bases left between them. The DNA for the CDR3 is TGTGCCAGCAGTTACATCGGGGGGAACTATGGCTACACCTTC. Amino acid sequence: CASSYIGGNYGYTF. Together with reference TRBV2 and TRBJ1-2, the CDR3 gives the full variable domain: EPEVTQTPSHQVTQMGQEVILRCVPISNHLYFYWYRQILGQKVEFLVSFYNNEISEKSEIFDDQFSVERPDGSNFTLKIRSTKLEDSAMYFCASSYIGGNYGYTFGSGTRLTVV.

The chain combines TRBV9 with TRBJ2-3, with 11 bases identical to TRBD2. V trimming: 0 bases; J trimming: 0 bases; junction bases outside the gene matches: 12. In germline, CDR1 is SGDLS, CDR2 YYNGEE. The CDR3 is 20 residues long. CDR3 DNA sequence: TGTGCCAGCAGCGTAGCCGTGGGGGTAGCGGGGGGGCTAAGCACAGATACGCAGTATTTT. It specifies CASSVAVGVAGGLSTDTQYF.